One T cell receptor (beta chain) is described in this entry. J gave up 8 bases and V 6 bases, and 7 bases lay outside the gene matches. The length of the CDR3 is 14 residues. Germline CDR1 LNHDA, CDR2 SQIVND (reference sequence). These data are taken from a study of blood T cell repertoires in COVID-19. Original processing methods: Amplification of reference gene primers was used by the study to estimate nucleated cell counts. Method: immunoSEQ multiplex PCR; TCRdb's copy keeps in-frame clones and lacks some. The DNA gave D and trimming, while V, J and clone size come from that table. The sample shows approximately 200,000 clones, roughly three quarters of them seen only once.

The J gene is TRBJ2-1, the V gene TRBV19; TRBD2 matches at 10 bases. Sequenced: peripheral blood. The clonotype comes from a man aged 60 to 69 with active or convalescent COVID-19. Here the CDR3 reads CASRLAGPRDEQFF. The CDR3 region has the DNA TGTGCCAGTAGACTAGCGGGACCAAGGGATGAGCAGTTCTTC. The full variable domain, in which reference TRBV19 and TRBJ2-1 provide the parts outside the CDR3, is DGGITQSPKYLFRKEGQNVTLSCEQNLNHDAMYWYRQDPGQGLRLIYYSQIVNDFQKGDIAEGYSVSREKKESFPLTVTSAQKNPTAFYLCASRLAGPRDEQFFGPGTRLTVL.